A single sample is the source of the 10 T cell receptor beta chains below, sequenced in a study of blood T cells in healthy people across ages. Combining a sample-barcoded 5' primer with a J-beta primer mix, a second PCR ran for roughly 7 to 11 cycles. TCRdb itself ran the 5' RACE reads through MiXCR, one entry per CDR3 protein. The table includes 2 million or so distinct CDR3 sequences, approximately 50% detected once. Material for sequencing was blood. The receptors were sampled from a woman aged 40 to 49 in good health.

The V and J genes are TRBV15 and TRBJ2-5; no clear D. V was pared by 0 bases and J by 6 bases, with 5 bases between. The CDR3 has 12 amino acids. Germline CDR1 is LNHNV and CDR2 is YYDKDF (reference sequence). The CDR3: CATSRDRKTQYF. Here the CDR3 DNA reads TGTGCCACCAGCAGAGATCGGAAGACCCAGTACTTC.

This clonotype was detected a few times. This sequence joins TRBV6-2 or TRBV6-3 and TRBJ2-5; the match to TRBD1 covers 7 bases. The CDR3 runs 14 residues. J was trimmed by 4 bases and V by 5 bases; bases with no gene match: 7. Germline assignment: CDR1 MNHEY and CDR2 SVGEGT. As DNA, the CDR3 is TGTGCCAGCAGTGAGGGACAGACCGTAGAGACCCAGTACTTC. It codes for CASSEGQTVETQYF.

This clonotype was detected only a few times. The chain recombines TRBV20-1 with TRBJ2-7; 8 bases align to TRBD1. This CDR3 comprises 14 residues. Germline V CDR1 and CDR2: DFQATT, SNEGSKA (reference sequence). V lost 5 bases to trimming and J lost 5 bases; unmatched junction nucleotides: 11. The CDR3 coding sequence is TGCAGTGCTCCCAAAGGGGCAGGGGGCAACGAGCAGTACTTC. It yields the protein CSAPKGAGGNEQYF.

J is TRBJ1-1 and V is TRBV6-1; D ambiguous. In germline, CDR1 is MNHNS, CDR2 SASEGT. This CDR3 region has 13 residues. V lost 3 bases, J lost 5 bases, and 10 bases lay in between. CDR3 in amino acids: CASSEQPQTEAFF. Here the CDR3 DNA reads TGTGCCAGCAGTGAGCAGCCCCAGACTGAAGCTTTCTTT.

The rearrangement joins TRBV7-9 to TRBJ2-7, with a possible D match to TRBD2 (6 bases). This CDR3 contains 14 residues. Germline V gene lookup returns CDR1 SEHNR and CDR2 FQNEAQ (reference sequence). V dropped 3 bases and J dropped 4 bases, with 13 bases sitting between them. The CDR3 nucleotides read TGTGCCAGCAGCTTGGAGGGGCGGGGATACGAGCAGTACTTC. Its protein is CASSLEGRGYEQYF.

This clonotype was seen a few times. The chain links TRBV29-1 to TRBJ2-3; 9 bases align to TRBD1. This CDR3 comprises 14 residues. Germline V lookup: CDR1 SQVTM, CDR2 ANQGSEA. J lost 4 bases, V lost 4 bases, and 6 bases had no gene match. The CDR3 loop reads CSVATTGGADTQYF. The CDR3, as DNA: TGCAGCGTTGCAACCACAGGGGGCGCAGATACGCAGTATTTT.

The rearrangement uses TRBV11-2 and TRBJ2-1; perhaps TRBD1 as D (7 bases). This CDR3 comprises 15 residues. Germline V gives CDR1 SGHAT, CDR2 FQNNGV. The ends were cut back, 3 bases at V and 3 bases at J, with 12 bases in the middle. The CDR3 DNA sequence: TGTGCCAGCAGCTTGGAGGGACAGTACTACAATGAGCAGTTCTTC. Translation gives CASSLEGQYYNEQFF.

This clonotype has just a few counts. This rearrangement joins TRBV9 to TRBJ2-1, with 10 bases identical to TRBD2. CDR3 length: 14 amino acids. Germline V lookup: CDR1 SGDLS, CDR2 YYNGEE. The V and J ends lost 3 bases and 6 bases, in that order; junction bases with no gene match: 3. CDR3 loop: CASSGGTSANEQFF. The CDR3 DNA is TGTGCCAGCAGCGGGGGGACTAGCGCCAATGAGCAGTTCTTC. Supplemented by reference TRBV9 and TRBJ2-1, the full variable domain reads DSGVTQTPKHLITATGQRVTLRCSPRSGDLSVYWYQQSLDQGLQFLIQYYNGEERAKGNILERFSAQQFPDLHSELNLSSLELGDSALYFCASSGGTSANEQFFGPGTRLTVL.

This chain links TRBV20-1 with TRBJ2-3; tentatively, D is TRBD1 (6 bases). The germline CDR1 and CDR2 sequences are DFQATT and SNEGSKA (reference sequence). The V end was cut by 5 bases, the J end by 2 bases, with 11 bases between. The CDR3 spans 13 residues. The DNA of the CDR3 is TGCAGTGCTGGGGGCAGTCTCACAGATACGCAGTATTTT. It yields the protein CSAGGSLTDTQYF.

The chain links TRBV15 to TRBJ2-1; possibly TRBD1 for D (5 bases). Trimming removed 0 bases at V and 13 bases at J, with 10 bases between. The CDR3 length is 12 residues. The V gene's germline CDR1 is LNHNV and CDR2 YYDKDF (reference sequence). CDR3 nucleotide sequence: TGTGCCACCAGCAGAGAACAGGTTTCCCAGTTCTTC. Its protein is CATSREQVSQFF.